Each of the 21 T cell receptor beta chains below was sequenced from the same sample in a study of T-cell memory formation after mild COVID-19. TCRdb re-called the 5' RACE reads through MiXCR, storing one row per CDR3 protein. The sample has about 190,000 distinct CDR3 sequences; 27% are singletons. Sequencing was done on a sample of PBMCs or a T cell subset sorted from them (not recorded which). These TCRs come from an adult woman who had mild COVID-19 (a few samples of this study predate the infection). Cell type and time point are not known.

The rearrangement joins TRBV9 to TRBJ2-7; 8 bases are shared with TRBD1. V trimming: 4 bases; J trimming: 5 bases; junction bases outside the gene matches: 8. The CDR3 covers 14 residues. Germline V gene lookup returns CDR1 SGDLS and CDR2 YYNGEE. CDR3 protein: CASSPRTGLDEQYF. CDR3 sequence (DNA): TGTGCCAGCAGCCCTCGGACAGGGCTGGACGAGCAGTACTTC.

The sample holds a few counts of this clonotype. V and J are TRBV12-3 or TRBV12-4 and TRBJ2-1; 12 nucleotides agree with TRBD2. The ends lost 5 bases at V and 8 bases at J; junction bases unmatched: 13. This CDR3 has 17 residues. The CDR3 nucleotides are TGTGCCAGCAGTGGGGACCCTAGCGGGGGGGCCTTCTATGAGCAGTTCTTC. Translating it yields CASSGDPSGGAFYEQFF.

The J gene is TRBJ1-1, the V gene TRBV6-2 or TRBV6-3; TRBD1 might be the D (5 bases). From germline, CDR1 is MNHEY and CDR2 SVGEGT. The CDR3 runs to 13 residues. The V end was cut by 6 bases, the J end by 6 bases, with 14 bases between. This chain's CDR3 is CASSRVQGSEAFF. In nucleotides, the CDR3 is TGTGCCAGCAGCCGGGTTCAGGGCTCTGAAGCTTTCTTT.

The CDR3 is CASSLVRGAAFF. CDR3 sequence (DNA): TGTGCCAGCAGTCTAGTCAGGGGTGCAGCTTTCTTT. V gene TRBV28 combines with J gene TRBJ1-1, with D possibly TRBD1 on 6 matching bases. CDR3 length: 12 amino acids. Germline assignment: CDR1 MDHEN and CDR2 SYDVKM. V lost 5 bases to trimming and J lost 10 bases, with 14 bases between them.

The chain combines TRBV6-5 with TRBJ1-1; 7 bases fit TRBD1. The germline V gene encodes CDR1 MNHEY and CDR2 SVGAGI. The CDR3 totals 18 residues. J lost 0 bases, V lost 7 bases, and 17 bases had no gene match. The CDR3 DNA follows: TGTGCCAGCACTCCAGGGGGTTCGTGGGGACAACTGAACACTGAAGCTTTCTTT. Residues: CASTPGGSWGQLNTEAFF.

This clonotype was seen only a few times. The V gene is TRBV5-1, the J gene TRBJ2-1; 13 nucleotides agree with TRBD2. The V segment lost 2 bases and the J segment 8 bases; nucleotides outside the gene matches: 1. The germline V gene has CDR1 SGHRS and CDR2 YFSETQ. This CDR3 contains 14 residues. The chain's CDR3 is CASSFTSGRDEQFF. DNA of the CDR3: TGCGCCAGCAGCTTTACTAGCGGGAGGGATGAGCAGTTCTTC.

The sample holds many counts of this clonotype. The chain is built from TRBV7-9 and TRBJ2-3; D gene ambiguous. The CDR3 covers 12 residues. Germline V gene data show CDR1 as SEHNR and CDR2 as FQNEAQ (reference sequence). V was cut by 5 bases and J by 6 bases, with 9 bases left in between. Here the CDR3 DNA reads TGTGCCAGCAGCCCTCAAGGGGATACGCAGTATTTT. This gives the protein CASSPQGDTQYF.

The V and J genes are TRBV15 and TRBJ1-1; D is undetermined. Germline V lookup: CDR1 LNHNV, CDR2 YYDKDF (reference sequence). The germline V and J ends were trimmed by 3 bases and 2 bases, with 4 bases remaining between them. This CDR3 has 12 amino acids. The CDR3 nucleotides are TGTGCCACCAGCAGCAGTAACACTGAAGCTTTCTTT. It encodes CATSSSNTEAFF.

The sample holds a few counts of this clonotype. The rearrangement links TRBV24-1 to TRBJ1-2, with 7 bases identical to TRBD1. J lost 5 bases, V lost 3 bases, and 5 bases had no gene match. Germline CDR1 KGHDR, CDR2 SFDVKD. The CDR3 spans 14 residues. CDR3 nucleotides: TGTGCCACCAGTGATAACAGGGGAATATATGGCTACACCTTC. Translation: CATSDNRGIYGYTF.

This rearrangement joins TRBV7-9 to TRBJ2-7; 8 positions agree with TRBD1. V dropped 5 bases and J dropped 1; count of bases not matched to a gene: 1. The CDR3 has 13 amino acids. Germline loops: CDR1 SEHNR, CDR2 FQNEAQ (reference sequence). Here the CDR3 reads CASSQGASYEQYF. The CDR3 coding sequence is TGTGCCAGCAGCCAGGGGGCTTCCTACGAGCAGTACTTC. The whole variable domain, filled in from reference TRBV7-9 and TRBJ2-7, reads DTGVSQNPRHKITKRGQNVTFRCDPISEHNRLYWYRQTLGQGPEFLTYFQNEAQLEKSRLLSDRFSAERPKGSFSTLEIQRTEQGDSAMYLCASSQGASYEQYFGPGTRLTVT.

This clonotype showed up just a few times. V gene TRBV2 combines with J gene TRBJ2-7, with a possible D match to TRBD2 (6 bases). V lost 1 base and J lost 5, with 9 bases in between. CDR3 length equals 13 residues. Per germline, CDR1 SNHLY and CDR2 FYNNEI. The CDR3 reads CASSEGGIDEQYF. For the CDR3, the DNA is TGTGCCAGCAGTGAAGGCGGGATCGACGAGCAGTACTTC.

The chain has TRBV7-2 and TRBJ2-1, with 8 nucleotides matching TRBD2. The CDR3 length is 13 residues. From germline, CDR1 is SGHTA and CDR2 FQGNSA. The V and J ends lost 5 bases and 5 bases, in that order; junction bases with no gene match: 2. The chain's CDR3 is CASSPAGDNEQFF. CDR3 in DNA: TGTGCCAGCAGCCCAGCGGGAGACAATGAGCAGTTCTTC. The full variable domain, with the rest looked up from reference TRBV7-2 and TRBJ2-1, is GAGVSQSPSNKVTEKGKDVELRCDPISGHTALYWYRQSLGQGLEFLIYFQGNSAPDKSGLPSDRFSAERTGGSVSTLTIQRTQQEDSAVYLCASSPAGDNEQFFGPGTRLTVL.

The V call is TRBV5-5, the J call TRBJ2-1, with 11 nucleotides matching TRBD1. Trimming at V came to 4 bases and at J to 3 bases, leaving 6 bases not matched to a gene. The CDR3 totals 16 residues. The germline CDR1 and CDR2 sequences are SGHKS and YYEKEE (reference sequence). The CDR3 protein is CASSRSGQGVYNEQFF. The CDR3, as DNA: TGTGCCAGCAGCCGTTCGGGACAGGGGGTCTACAATGAGCAGTTCTTC.

The chain carries TRBV27 and TRBJ2-3, with D maybe TRBD1 (5 bases). Germline V lookup: CDR1 MNHEY, CDR2 SMNVEV (reference sequence). V was clipped by 7 bases and J by 6 bases, with 17 bases between them. The CDR3 is 14 amino acids. CDR3: CASKLGQGWDTQYF. The CDR3 DNA reads as TGTGCCAGCAAATTGGGGCAGGGCTGGGATACGCAGTATTTT.

This clonotype was counted between two and nine times. The V and J genes are TRBV18 and TRBJ2-5, with D perhaps matching TRBD1 or TRBD2 (5 bases each). The CDR3 totals 15 residues. The germline V gene has CDR1 KGHSH and CDR2 LQKENI. V was trimmed by 3 bases and J by 9 bases, leaving 20 bases between them. The CDR3 coding sequence is TGTGCCAGCTCACCCCCAGGGACGTCCACGGAGGCCCAGTACTTC. This encodes CASSPPGTSTEAQYF. Full variable domain (missing parts from reference TRBV18 and TRBJ2-5): NAGVMQNPRHLVRRRGQEARLRCSPMKGHSHVYWYRQLPEEGLKFMVYLQKENIIDESGMPKERFSAEFPKEGPSILRIQQVVRGDSAAYFCASSPPGTSTEAQYFGPGTRLLVL.

The table lists this clonotype with a few counts. The V gene is TRBV3-1, the J gene TRBJ2-5; tentatively, D is TRBD2 (7 bases). The V end was cut by 4 bases, the J end by 5 bases, with 14 bases between. The CDR3 runs 14 residues. Germline V gene sequence: CDR1 LGHDT, CDR2 YNNKEL (reference sequence). CDR3 region: CASSLPGGFETQYF. CDR3 DNA sequence: TGTGCCAGCAGCCTTCCGGGGGGCTTTGAGACCCAGTACTTC.

The chain combines TRBV4-2 with TRBJ2-3; TRBD1 might be the D (5 bases). Germline V gives CDR1 LGHNA, CDR2 YNFKEQ. The CDR3 has 15 amino acids. V lost 1 base and J 4 bases, leaving 12 bases between the germline ends. CDR3 region: CASSQVQGAADTQYF. The DNA of the CDR3 is TGTGCCAGCAGCCAAGTGCAGGGTGCCGCAGATACGCAGTATTTT.

The rearrangement uses TRBV10-3 and TRBJ1-1; TRBD1 agrees at 7 bases. V lost 8 bases, J lost 11 bases, and 20 bases stayed unmatched. CDR3 size: 15 residues. The germline CDR1 and CDR2 sequences are ENHRY and SYGVKD. The CDR3 nucleotides are TGTGCCATCGGAGATTGGGGGACAGAATTAAACGGGGCTTTCTTT. Translating it yields CAIGDWGTELNGAFF.

The chain recombines TRBV4-1 with TRBJ1-1; D is undetermined. Between the trimmed V and J ends, which lost 4 bases and 1 base, there was a span of 10 bases. The germline V gene encodes CDR1 MGHRA and CDR2 YSYEKL. The CDR3 totals 14 residues. The CDR3 region has the DNA TGCGCCAGCAGCCCGACTGAAAAGAACACTGAAGCTTTCTTT. Its translation: CASSPTEKNTEAFF.

This chain links TRBV7-2 with TRBJ2-2; TRBD2 aligns across 10 bases. Trimming removed 3 bases from V and 5 bases from J; junction bases left unmatched: 3. The CDR3 is 15 residues long. The germline CDR1 and CDR2 sequences are SGHTA and FQGNSA. The DNA of the CDR3 is TGTGCCAGCAGCTTTCCTAGCGGGGGAACCGGGGAGCTGTTTTTT. This gives the protein CASSFPSGGTGELFF.

Worth noting for this clonotype: A read error is likely, as this CDR3 ends without the conserved phenylalanine or tryptophan. The DNA is omitted, as the CDR3 cannot be located on it reliably, and the CDR3 follows TCRdb's listing. The genes are TRBV6-2 or TRBV6-3 and TRBJ2-7; the table calls TRBD2, which could not be checked here. Germline loops: CDR1 MNHEY, CDR2 SVGEGT. From its first to its last residue, the CDR3 has 9 amino acids. The CDR3 sequence: CASSQREVH.